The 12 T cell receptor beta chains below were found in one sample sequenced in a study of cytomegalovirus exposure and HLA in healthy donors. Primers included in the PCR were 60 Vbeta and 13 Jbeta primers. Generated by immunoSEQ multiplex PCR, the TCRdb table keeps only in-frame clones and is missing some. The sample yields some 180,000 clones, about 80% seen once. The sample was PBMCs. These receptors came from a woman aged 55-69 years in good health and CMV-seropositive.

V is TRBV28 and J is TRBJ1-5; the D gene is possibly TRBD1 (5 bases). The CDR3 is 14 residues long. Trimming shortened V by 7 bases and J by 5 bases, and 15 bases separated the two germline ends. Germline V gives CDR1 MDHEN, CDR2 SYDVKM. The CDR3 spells CASTSGEGYQPQHF. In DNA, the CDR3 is TGTGCCAGCACCTCGGGGGAGGGGTATCAGCCCCAGCATTTT.

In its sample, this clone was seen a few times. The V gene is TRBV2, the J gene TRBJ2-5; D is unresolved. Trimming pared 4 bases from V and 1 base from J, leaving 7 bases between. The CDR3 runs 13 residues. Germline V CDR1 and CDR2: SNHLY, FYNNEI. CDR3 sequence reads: CASSASGQETQYF. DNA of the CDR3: TGTGCCAGCAGTGCCTCGGGCCAAGAGACCCAGTACTTC.

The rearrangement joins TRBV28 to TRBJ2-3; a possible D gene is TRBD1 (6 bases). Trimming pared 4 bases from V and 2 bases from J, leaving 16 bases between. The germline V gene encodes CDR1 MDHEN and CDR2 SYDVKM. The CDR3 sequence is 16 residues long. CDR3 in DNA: TGTGCCAGCAGTTCCTCCGCGACAGGTCTCACAGATACGCAGTATTTT. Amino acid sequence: CASSSSATGLTDTQYF.

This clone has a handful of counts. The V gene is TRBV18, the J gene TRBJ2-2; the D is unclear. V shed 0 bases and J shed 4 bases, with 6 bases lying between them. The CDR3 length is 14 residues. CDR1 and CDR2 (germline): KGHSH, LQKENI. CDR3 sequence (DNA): TGTGCCAGCTCACCACCGAGTTCCACCGGGGAGCTGTTTTTT. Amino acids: CASSPPSSTGELFF.

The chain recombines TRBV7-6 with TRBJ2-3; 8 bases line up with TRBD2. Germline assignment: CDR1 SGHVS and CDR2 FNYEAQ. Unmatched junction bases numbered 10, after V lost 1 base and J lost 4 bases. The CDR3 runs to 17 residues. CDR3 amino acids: CASSLGVRAGVPDTQYF. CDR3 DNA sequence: TGTGCCAGCAGCTTAGGTGTGCGAGCGGGAGTCCCAGATACGCAGTATTTT.

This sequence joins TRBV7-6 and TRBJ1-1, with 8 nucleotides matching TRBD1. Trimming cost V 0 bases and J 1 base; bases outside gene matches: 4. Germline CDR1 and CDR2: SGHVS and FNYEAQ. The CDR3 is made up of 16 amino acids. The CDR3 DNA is TGTGCCAGCAGCTTAGCCCGGACAGGGAGGAACACTGAAGCTTTCTTT. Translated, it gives CASSLARTGRNTEAFF. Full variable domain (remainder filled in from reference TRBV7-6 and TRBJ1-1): GAGVSQSPRYKVTKRGQDVALRCDPISGHVSLYWYRQALGQGPEFLTYFNYEAQQDKSGLPNDRFSAERPEGSISTLTIQRTEQRDSAMYRCASSLARTGRNTEAFFGQGTRLTVV.

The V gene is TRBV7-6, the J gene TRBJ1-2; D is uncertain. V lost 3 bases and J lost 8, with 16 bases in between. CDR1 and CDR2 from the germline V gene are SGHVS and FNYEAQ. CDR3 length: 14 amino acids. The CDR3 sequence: CASSFGEVSGGYTF. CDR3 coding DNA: TGTGCCAGCAGCTTTGGGGAGGTATCCGGGGGCTACACCTTC.

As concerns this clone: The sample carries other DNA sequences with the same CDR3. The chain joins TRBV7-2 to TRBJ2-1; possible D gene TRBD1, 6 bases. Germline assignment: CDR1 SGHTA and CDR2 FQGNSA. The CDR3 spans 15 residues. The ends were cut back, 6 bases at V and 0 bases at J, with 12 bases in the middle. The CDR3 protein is CASRLTGSSYNEQFF. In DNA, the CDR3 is TGTGCCAGCAGGCTTACAGGGAGCTCCTACAATGAGCAGTTCTTC.

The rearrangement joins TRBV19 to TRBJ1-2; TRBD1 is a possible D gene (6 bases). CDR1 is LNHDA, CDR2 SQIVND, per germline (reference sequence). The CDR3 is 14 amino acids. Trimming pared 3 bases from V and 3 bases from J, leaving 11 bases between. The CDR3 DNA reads TGTGCCAGTAGTATGGTGGACAGTTACTATGGCTACACCTTC. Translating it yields CASSMVDSYYGYTF.

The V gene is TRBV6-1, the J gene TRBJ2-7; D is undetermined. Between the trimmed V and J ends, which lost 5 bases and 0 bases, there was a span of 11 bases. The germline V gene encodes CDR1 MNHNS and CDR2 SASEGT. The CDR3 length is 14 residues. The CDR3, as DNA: TGTGCCAGCAGTAGAGATCCCCGCTCCTACGAGCAGTACTTC. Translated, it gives CASSRDPRSYEQYF.

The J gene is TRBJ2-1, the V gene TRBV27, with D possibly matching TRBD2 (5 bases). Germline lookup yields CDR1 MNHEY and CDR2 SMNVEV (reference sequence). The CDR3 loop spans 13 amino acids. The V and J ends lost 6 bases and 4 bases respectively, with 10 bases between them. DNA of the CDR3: TGTGCCAGCAGAGAAGACTATTACAATGAGCAGTTCTTC. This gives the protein CASREDYYNEQFF.

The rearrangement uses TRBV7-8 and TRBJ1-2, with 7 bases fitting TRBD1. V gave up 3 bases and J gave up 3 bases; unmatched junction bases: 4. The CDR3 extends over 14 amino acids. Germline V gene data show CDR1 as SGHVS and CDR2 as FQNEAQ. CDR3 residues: CASSFGQAYYGYTF. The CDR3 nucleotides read TGTGCCAGCAGCTTCGGACAGGCCTACTATGGCTACACCTTC.